This TCR beta chain was documented in a study of T cells after yellow fever vaccination. TCRdb itself ran the 5' RACE reads through MiXCR, one entry per CDR3 protein. In the table there are hundreds of thousands of distinct CDR3 sequences, around an eighth of which are singletons. This clonotype was counted between two and nine times. The sequencing used PBMCs, collected on the day of the yellow fever booster vaccination. This receptor was taken from a young man who received the YFV17D yellow fever vaccine.

In DNA, the CDR3 is TGCAGTGCTAGAGATCGAATGGCTAGCGGGAGGCTCTACGAGCAGTACTTC. Its protein is CSARDRMASGRLYEQYF. The chain links TRBV20-1 to TRBJ2-7; 11 bases are a match to TRBD2. This CDR3 spans 17 amino acids. The germline CDR1 and CDR2 sequences are DFQATT and SNEGSKA (reference sequence). After removal of 0 bases from V and 3 bases from J, the junction contained 10 bases not matched to a gene.